The rows below give T cell receptor beta chains drawn from one sample of a study of blood T cell repertoires in COVID-19. Method: immunoSEQ multiplex PCR; TCRdb's copy keeps in-frame clones and lacks some. The sample records approximately 40,000 clones, 70% to 90% being singletons. The sample was peripheral blood. The receptors were sampled from a human donor in a cohort sampled during active COVID-19. Both conserved end residues are part of each CDR3. The order of the fields is CDR3 length, D gene, J gene, clone size, V gene, CDR3 DNA, CDR3 protein. A D gene is named only where the DNA matches it firmly. Clone size, where shown, is once, few, many, or a class for clones that have expanded.

>16|TRBD2|TRBJ2-5|NA|TRBV2
TGTGCCAGCGTTTTCATGTCTAGCGGGGGTTGGGAGACCCAGTACTTC
CASVFMSSGGWETQYF
>14|NA|TRBJ1-5|medium-sized|TRBV28
TGTGCCAGCAGCTCGGGACACTCCAATCAGCCCCAGCATTTT
CASSSGHSNQPQHF
>12|NA|TRBJ1-4|NA|TRBV12-3/TRBV12-4
TGTGCCAGCAGTTTGGGGGGACGAAAACTGTTTTTT
CASSLGGRKLFF
>16|NA|TRBJ2-2|NA|TRBV6-2/TRBV6-3
TGTGCCAGCAGTCTGCAGCGGGTCGGACTAACCGGGGAGCTGTTTTTT
CASSLQRVGLTGELFF
>13|NA|TRBJ1-2|NA|TRBV6-2/TRBV6-3
TGTGCCAGCAGTTACCCGGGGAACTATGGCTACACCTTC
CASSYPGNYGYTF
>15|NA|TRBJ1-1|NA|TRBV13
TGTGCCAGCAGCCAAGCTCCAAATGTGCTCCGTGAAGCTTTCTTT
CASSQAPNVLREAFF
>17|TRBD1|TRBJ1-4|NA|TRBV15
TGTGCCACCAGCAGGGTCGGCAGGGGGCCGACTAATGAAAAACTGTTTTTT
CATSRVGRGPTNEKLFF
>14|TRBD1|TRBJ1-2|NA|TRBV19
TGTGCCAGTAGTCTACAGGGGGCTAGCTATGGCTACACCTTC
CASSLQGASYGYTF
>13|NA|TRBJ2-1|NA|TRBV6-1
TGTGCCAGCAGTGAATCGGGGAACAATGAGCAGTTCTTC
CASSESGNNEQFF
>13|TRBD1|TRBJ2-4|NA|TRBV4-1
TGCGCCAGCAGTCTGGACAGGGGAAACATTCAGTACTTC
CASSLDRGNIQYF
>14|NA|TRBJ1-1|NA|TRBV6-5
TGTGCCAGCAGTTACTCGCGAGTGAACACTGAAGCTTTCTTT
CASSYSRVNTEAFF
>16|TRBD1|TRBJ2-3|NA|TRBV28
TGTGCCAGCAGTTCCACAGGGGGCGGGAGCACAGATACGCAGTATTTT
CASSSTGGGSTDTQYF
>13|TRBD1|TRBJ1-2|NA|TRBV4-1
TGCGCCAGCAGTTATCAGGGGGACTATGGCTACACCTTC
CASSYQGDYGYTF
>14|TRBD1|TRBJ2-3|NA|TRBV7-9
TGTGCCAGCAGCCCCCAACAGGGGGAAGATACGCAGTATTTT
CASSPQQGEDTQYF
>13|TRBD1|TRBJ2-2|NA|TRBV6-4
TGTGCCAGCAGCGACAGGGGCACCGGGGAGCTGTTTTTT
CASSDRGTGELFF
>15|TRBD2|TRBJ2-3|NA|TRBV7-8
TGTGCCAGCAGCTCCCCACGAGCGGGGTCAGATACGCAGTATTTT
CASSSPRAGSDTQYF
>16|NA|TRBJ2-3|once|TRBV5-1
TGCGCCAGCAACCAAAATCCCGGGTCTCACACAGATACGCAGTATTTT
CASNQNPGSHTDTQYF
>15|NA|TRBJ1-6|NA|TRBV5-4
TGTGCCAGCAGCCCAGACAGAAATGGGAATTCACCCCTCCACTTT
CASSPDRNGNSPLHF
>13|TRBD2|TRBJ2-3|NA|TRBV30
TGTGCCTGGAACGGGGGGATCACAGATACGCAGTATTTT
CAWNGGITDTQYF
>11|NA|TRBJ1-2|NA|TRBV15
TGTGCCACCAGCTACACAGGAACCTACACCTTC
CATSYTGTYTF
>15|NA|TRBJ2-1|once|TRBV19
TGTGCCAGTACCCCCCCGAGCGGCACCTACAATGAGCAGTTCTTC
CASTPPSGTYNEQFF
>16|NA|TRBJ2-5|NA|TRBV21-1
TGTGCCAGCAGCAAATACGGGGGTCTTATCCAAGAGACCCAGTACTTC
CASSKYGGLIQETQYF
>12|NA|TRBJ2-2|few|TRBV11-2
TGTGCCAGCAGCTTTGACACCGGGAAGCTGTTTTTT
CASSFDTGKLFF
>12|NA|TRBJ1-1|NA|TRBV2
TGTGCCAGCAGCCGGGAGGACACTGAAGCTTTCTTT
CASSREDTEAFF
>14|NA|TRBJ1-2|NA|TRBV27
TGTGCCAGCAGTTTAAACGCCGGGGGCTATGGCTACACCTTC
CASSLNAGGYGYTF
>16|TRBD1|TRBJ1-2|NA|TRBV3-1/TRBV3-2
TGTGCCAGCAGCCAAGCAGGAACAGGGGGGGACTATGGCTACACCTTC
CASSQAGTGGDYGYTF
>14|TRBD1|TRBJ2-7|once|TRBV6-5
TGTGCCACCACCCACCGGGACAGCCCCTACGAGCAGTACTTC
CATTHRDSPYEQYF
>16|NA|TRBJ1-4|NA|TRBV7-8
TGTGCCAGCAGCCCCGGGAGGGGAGCAACTAATGAAAAACTGTTTTTT
CASSPGRGATNEKLFF
>15|TRBD1|TRBJ2-7|NA|TRBV18
TGTGCCAGCTCAAAGACAGGGGGTTATCAACGCGAGCAGTACTTC
CASSKTGGYQREQYF
>12|NA|TRBJ2-7|NA|TRBV27
TGTGCCAGCAGTTTGGGGGGAGGCGAGCAGTACTTC
CASSLGGGEQYF
>16|TRBD1|TRBJ1-1|NA|TRBV6-5
TGTGCCAGCAGTTACGCCTCAGGGGGCTTGGGTACTGAAGCTTTCTTT
CASSYASGGLGTEAFF
>15|NA|TRBJ1-1|NA|TRBV5-4
TGTGCCAGCAGCCGCCCCCCTGGGGGCGCGACCGAAGCTTTCTTT
CASSRPPGGATEAFF
>15|TRBD1|TRBJ2-1|NA|TRBV5-4
TGTGCCAGCAGCCGGGGACAGGAGAAGTACAATGAGCAGTTCTTC
CASSRGQEKYNEQFF
>14|TRBD2|TRBJ2-5|NA|TRBV10-3
TGTGCCATCAGTGATACTAGCGGGGTCGCGGCCCAGTACTTC
CAISDTSGVAAQYF
>15|TRBD1|TRBJ1-1|NA|TRBV4-1
TGCGCCAGCAGCCAGGGACAGGGACTGAACACTGAAGCTTTCTTT
CASSQGQGLNTEAFF
>15|NA|TRBJ2-5|NA|TRBV4-1
TGCGCCAGCAGCCAGCCCGCGTCGGTAGAAGAGACCCAGTACTTC
CASSQPASVEETQYF
>15|TRBD1|TRBJ1-1|NA|TRBV6-4
TGTGCCAGCAGTGAGGCGACAGGGGGGGCCACTGAAGCTTTCTTT
CASSEATGGATEAFF